The sequence of this T cell receptor (beta chain) was determined in a study of blood T cells in healthy people across ages. Next came a second PCR, run for 7 to 11 cycles, which used a sample-barcoded 5' primer along with a J-beta primer mix. TCRdb used MiXCR to reprocess the 5' RACE reads, holding one entry per CDR3 protein. Counted here are 2 million or so distinct CDR3 sequences, roughly 50% occurring once; the ten biggest clones make up approximately 2.1%. Whole-study findings and limits: The fall in TCR beta diversity per million T cells was roughly linear with age.

In the case of this clonotype: Its antigen is unknown.

In germline, CDR1 is DFQATT, CDR2 SNEGSKA (reference sequence). V lost 5 bases and J lost 6; bases outside the gene matches: 11. The CDR3 length is 15 residues. Total RNA extraction produced at least 6 micrograms (per sample) for the study. This TCR came from a woman aged 40 to 50 in good health. The genes are TRBV20-1 and TRBJ2-1; TRBD2 agrees at 9 bases. The sample taken for sequencing was blood. The CDR3 DNA is TGCAGTGCTGTGACACCGGGACTAGCAGTCAATGAGCAGTTCTTC. Protein sequence: CSAVTPGLAVNEQFF.